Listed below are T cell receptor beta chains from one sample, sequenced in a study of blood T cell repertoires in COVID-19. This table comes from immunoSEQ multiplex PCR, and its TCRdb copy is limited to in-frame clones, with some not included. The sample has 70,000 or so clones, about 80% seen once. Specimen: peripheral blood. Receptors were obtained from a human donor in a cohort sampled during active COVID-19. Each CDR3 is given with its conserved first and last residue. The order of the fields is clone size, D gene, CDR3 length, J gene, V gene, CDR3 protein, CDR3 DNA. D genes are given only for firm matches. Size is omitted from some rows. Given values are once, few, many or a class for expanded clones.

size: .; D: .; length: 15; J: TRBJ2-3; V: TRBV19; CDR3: CASSIDPDRTDTQYF; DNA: TGTGCCAGTAGTATAGACCCTGACAGGACAGATACGCAGTATTTT
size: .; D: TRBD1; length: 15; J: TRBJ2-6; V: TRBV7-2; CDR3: CASSSGGSGANVLTF; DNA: TGTGCCAGCAGCTCAGGGGGCTCAGGGGCCAACGTCCTGACTTTC
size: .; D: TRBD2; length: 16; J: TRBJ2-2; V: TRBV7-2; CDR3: CASSLTSGANTGELFF; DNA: TGTGCCAGCAGCCTGACTAGCGGGGCGAACACCGGGGAGCTGTTTTTT
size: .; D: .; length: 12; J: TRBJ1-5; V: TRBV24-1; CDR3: CATSGPEGPQHF; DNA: TGTGCCACCAGTGGGCCAGAGGGTCCCCAGCATTTT
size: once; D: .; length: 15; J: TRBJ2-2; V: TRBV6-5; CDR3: CASSLVSLNTGELFF; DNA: TGTGCCAGCAGTCTCGTTTCTCTAAACACCGGGGAGCTGTTTTTT
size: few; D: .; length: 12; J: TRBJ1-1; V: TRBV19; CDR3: CASSYGQTEAFF; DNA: TGTGCCAGTAGCTATGGGCAAACTGAAGCTTTCTTT
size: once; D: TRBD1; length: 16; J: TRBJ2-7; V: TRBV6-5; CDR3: CASSYSGGQVSYEQYF; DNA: TGTGCCAGCAGTTACTCGGGGGGACAGGTCTCGTACGAGCAGTACTTC
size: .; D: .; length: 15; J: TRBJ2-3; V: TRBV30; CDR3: CAWSSSRGVEDTQYF; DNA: TGTGCCTGGAGCTCGTCCAGGGGGGTGGAAGATACGCAGTATTTT
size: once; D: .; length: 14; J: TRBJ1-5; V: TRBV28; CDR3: CASSRRDSNQPQHF; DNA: TGTGCCAGCAGTAGGAGAGATAGCAATCAGCCCCAGCATTTT
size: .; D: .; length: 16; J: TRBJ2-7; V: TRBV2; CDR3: CASRAHLARESYEQYF; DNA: TGTGCCAGCAGGGCCCATCTAGCGCGCGAGTCCTACGAGCAGTACTTC
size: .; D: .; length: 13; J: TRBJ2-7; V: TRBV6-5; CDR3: CASSSPRVYEQYF; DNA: TGTGCCAGCAGTTCCCCCCGGGTGTACGAGCAGTACTTC
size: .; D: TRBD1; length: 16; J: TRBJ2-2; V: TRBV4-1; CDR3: CASSQGDRGYTGELFF; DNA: TGCGCCAGCAGCCAAGGGGACAGGGGCTACACCGGGGAGCTGTTTTTT
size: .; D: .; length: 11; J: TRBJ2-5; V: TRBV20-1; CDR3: CSGQEQETQYF; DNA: TGCAGTGGACAGGAACAAGAGACCCAGTACTTC
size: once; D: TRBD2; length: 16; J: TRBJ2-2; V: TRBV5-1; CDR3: CASSLSAGASTGELFF; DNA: TGCGCCAGCAGCTTGAGTGCGGGAGCAAGCACCGGGGAGCTGTTTTTT
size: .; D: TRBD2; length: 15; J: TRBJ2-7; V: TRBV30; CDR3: CAWSPGTSGSYEQYF; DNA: TGTGCCTGGAGTCCCGGGACTAGCGGGAGTTACGAGCAGTACTTC
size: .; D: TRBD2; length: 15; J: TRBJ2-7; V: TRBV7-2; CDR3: CASRAGGSHAGEQYF; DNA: TGTGCCAGCAGGGCTGGCGGGAGCCATGCGGGGGAGCAGTACTTC
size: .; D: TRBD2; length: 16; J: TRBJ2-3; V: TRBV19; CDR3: CASSRRSGGGTDTQYF; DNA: TGTGCCAGTAGCCGAAGAAGCGGGGGGGGCACAGATACGCAGTATTTT
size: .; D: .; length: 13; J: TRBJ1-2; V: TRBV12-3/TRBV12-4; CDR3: CASSLARDNGYTF; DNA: TGTGCCAGCAGTTTGGCCAGGGACAATGGCTACACCTTC
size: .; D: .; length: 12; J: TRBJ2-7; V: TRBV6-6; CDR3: CASSLKSYEQYF; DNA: TGTGCCAGCAGTTTAAAATCCTACGAGCAGTACTTC
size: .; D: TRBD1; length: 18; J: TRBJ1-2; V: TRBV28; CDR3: CASSLWGQGDPLNYGYTF; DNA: TGTGCCAGCAGTCTTTGGGGACAGGGGGATCCCCTAAACTATGGCTACACCTTC